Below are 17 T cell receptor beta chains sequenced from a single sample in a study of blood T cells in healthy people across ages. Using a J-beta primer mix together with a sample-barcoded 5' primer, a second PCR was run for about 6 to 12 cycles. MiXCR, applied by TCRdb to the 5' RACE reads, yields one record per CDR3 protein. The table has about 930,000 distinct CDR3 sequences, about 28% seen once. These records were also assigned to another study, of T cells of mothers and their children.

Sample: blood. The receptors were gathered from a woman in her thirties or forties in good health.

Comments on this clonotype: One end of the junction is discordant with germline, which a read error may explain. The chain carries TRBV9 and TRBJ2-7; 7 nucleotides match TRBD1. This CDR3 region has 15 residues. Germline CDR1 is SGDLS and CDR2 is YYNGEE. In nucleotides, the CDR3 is TGTGCCAACAGCGTAGCCGGGACAGTAACCTACGAGCAGTACTTC. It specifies CANSVAGTVTYEQYF.

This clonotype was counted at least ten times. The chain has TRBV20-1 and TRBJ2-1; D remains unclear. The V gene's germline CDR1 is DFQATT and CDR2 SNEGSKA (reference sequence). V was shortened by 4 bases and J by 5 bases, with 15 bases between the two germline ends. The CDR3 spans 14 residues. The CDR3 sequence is CSATSRLGNNEQFF. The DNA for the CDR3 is TGCAGTGCTACGAGCAGATTAGGAAACAATGAGCAGTTCTTC.

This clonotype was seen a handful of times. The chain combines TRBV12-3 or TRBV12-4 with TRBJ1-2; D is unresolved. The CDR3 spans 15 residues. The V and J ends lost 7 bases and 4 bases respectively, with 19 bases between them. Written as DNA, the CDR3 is TGTGCCAGCACCTCAGAGGATGTTGCCCTCTATGGCTACACCTTC. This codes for CASTSEDVALYGYTF.

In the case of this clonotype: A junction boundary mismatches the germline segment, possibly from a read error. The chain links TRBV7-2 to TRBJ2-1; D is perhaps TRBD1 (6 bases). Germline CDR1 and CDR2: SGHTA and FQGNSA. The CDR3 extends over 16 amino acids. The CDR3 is CVSSLDRQRSYNEQFF. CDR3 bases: TGTGTCAGCAGCTTGGACAGACAGCGCTCCTACAATGAGCAGTTCTTC. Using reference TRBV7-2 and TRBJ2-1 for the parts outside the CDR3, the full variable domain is GAGVSQSPSNKVTEKGKDVELRCDPISGHTALYWYRQSLGQGLEFLIYFQGNSAPDKSGLPSDRFSAERTGGSVSTLTIQRTQQEDSAVYLCVSSLDRQRSYNEQFFGPGTRLTVL.

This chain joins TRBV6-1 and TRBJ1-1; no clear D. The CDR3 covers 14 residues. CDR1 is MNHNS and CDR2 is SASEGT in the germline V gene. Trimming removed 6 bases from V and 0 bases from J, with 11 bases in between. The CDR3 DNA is TGTGCCAGCAGGAGTATGAGGATGAACACTGAAGCTTTCTTT. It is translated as CASRSMRMNTEAFF.

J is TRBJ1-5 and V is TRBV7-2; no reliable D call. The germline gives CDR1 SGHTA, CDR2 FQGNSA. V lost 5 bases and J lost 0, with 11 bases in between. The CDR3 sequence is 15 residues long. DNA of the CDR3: TGTGCCAGCAGCCTTACAGCCTTTAGCAATCAGCCCCAGCATTTT. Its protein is CASSLTAFSNQPQHF.

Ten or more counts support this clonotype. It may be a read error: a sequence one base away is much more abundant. The CDR3 is CASAPGTSGGVEQFF. The CDR3 DNA reads as TGTGCCAGCGCCCCCGGGACTAGCGGGGGGGTTGAGCAGTTCTTC. The J gene is TRBJ2-1, the V gene TRBV12-3 or TRBV12-4, with 16 bases matching TRBD2. V was pared by 8 bases and J by 9 bases, with 7 bases of the junction left unmatched. The CDR3 consists of 15 residues.

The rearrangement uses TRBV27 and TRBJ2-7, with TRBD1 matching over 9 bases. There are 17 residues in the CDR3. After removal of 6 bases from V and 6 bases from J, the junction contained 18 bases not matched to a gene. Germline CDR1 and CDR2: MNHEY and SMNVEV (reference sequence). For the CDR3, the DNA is TGTGCCAGCAGCCGCGGCGCCCGGACAGGGGTATCGGGCGAGCAGTACTTC. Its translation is CASSRGARTGVSGEQYF.

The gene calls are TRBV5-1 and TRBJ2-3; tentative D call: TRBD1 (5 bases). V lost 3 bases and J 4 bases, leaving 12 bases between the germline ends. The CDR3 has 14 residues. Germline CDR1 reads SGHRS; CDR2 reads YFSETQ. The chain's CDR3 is CASSWQGSPDTQYF. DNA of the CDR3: TGCGCCAGCAGCTGGCAGGGATCGCCAGATACGCAGTATTTT.

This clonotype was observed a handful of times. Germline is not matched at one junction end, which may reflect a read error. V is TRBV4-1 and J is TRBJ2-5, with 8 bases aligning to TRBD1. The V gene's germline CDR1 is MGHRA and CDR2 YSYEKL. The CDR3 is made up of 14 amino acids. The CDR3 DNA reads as TGCGCCAGCAACCAAGGGGACAGGCAAGAGACCCAGTACTTC. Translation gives CASNQGDRQETQYF.

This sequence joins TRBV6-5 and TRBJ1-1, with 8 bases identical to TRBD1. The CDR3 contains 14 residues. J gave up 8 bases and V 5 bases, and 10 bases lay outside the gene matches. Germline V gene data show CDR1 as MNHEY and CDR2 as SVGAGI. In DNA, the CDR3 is TGTGCCAGCAGTCCCGACAGGGGAGGACCCGAAGCTTTCTTT. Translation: CASSPDRGGPEAFF.

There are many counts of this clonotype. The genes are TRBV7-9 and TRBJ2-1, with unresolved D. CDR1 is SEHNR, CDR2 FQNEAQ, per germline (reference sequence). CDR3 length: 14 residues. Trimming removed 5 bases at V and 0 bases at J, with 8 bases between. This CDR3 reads CASSTRTSYNEQFF. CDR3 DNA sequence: TGTGCCAGCAGCACAAGGACCTCCTACAATGAGCAGTTCTTC.

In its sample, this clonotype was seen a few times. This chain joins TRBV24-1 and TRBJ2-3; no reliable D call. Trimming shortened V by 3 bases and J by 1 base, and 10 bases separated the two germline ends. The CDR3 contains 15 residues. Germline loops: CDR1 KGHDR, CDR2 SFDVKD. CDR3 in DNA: TGTGCCACCAGTGATCATCGGGTGGGCACAGATACGCAGTATTTT. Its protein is CATSDHRVGTDTQYF.

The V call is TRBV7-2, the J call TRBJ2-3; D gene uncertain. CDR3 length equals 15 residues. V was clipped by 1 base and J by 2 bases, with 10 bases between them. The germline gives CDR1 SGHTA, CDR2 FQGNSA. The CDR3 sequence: CASSLDFSFTDTQYF. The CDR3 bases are TGTGCCAGCAGCTTAGACTTCTCTTTCACAGATACGCAGTATTTT.

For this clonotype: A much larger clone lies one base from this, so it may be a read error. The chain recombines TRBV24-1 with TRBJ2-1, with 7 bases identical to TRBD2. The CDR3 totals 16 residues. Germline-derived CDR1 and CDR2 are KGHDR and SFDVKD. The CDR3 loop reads CATSDFWGGDYNERFF. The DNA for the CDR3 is TGTGCCACCAGTGATTTTTGGGGGGGAGACTACAATGAGCGGTTCTTC.

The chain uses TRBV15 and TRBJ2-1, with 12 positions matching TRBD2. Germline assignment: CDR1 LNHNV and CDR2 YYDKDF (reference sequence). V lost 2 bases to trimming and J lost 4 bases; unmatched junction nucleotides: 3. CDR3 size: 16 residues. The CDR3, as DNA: TGTGCCACCAGCAGACCGGGACTAGCGGGTTACAATGAGCAGTTCTTC. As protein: CATSRPGLAGYNEQFF.

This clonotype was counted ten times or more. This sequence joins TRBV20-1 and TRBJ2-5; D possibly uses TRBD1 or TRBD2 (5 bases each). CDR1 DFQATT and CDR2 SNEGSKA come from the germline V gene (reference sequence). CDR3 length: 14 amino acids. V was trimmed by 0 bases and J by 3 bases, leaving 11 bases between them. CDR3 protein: CSARDPGRKETQYF. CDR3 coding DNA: TGCAGTGCTAGAGATCCGGGACGGAAAGAGACCCAGTACTTC.